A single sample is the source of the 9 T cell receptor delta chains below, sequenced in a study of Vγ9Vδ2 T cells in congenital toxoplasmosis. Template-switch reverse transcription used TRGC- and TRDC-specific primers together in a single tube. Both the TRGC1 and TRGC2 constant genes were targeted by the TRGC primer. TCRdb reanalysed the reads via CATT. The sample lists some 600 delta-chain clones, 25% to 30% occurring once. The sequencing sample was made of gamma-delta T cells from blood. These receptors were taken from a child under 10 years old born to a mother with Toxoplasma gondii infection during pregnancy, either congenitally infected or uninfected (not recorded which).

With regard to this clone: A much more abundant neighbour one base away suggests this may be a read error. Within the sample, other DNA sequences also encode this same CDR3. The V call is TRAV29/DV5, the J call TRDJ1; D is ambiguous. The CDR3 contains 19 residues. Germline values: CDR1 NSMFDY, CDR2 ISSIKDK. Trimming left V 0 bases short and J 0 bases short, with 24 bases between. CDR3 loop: CAASATPGDPETYTDKLIF. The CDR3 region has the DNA TGTGCAGCAAGCGCGACCCCCGGTGACCCCGAAACGTACACCGATAAACTCATCTTT. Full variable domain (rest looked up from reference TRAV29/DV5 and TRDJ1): DQQVKQNSPSLSVQEGRISILNCDYTNSMFDYFLWYKKYPAEGPTFLISISSIKDKNEDGRFTVFLNKSAKHLSLHIVPSQPGDSAVYFCAASATPGDPETYTDKLIFGKGTRVTVEP.

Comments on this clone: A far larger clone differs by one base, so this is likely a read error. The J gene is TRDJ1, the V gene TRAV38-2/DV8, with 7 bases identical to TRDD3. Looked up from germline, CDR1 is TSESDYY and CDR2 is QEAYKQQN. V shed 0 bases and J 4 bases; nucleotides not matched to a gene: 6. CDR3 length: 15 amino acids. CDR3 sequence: CAYRSAGYSNDKLIF. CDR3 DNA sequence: TGTGCTTATAGGAGCGCGGGATACTCCAACGATAAACTCATCTTT.

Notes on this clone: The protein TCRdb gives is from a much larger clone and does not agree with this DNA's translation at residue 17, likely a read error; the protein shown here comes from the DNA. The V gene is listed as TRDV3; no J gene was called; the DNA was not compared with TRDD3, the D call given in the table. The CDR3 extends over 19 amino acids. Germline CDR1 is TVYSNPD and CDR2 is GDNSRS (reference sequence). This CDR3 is CASHPYSATWGIRTDKFIF. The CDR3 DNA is TGTGCCTCGCATCCCTACTCCGCGACCTGGGGGATACGGACCGATAAATTCATCTTT.

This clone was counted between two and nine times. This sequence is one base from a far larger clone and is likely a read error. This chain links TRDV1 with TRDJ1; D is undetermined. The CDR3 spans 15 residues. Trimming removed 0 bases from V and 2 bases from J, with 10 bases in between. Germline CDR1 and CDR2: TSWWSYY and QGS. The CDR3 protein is CALGELKPDTDKLIF. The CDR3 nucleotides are TGTGCTCTTGGGGAACTAAAGCCTGATACCGATAAACTCATCTTT.

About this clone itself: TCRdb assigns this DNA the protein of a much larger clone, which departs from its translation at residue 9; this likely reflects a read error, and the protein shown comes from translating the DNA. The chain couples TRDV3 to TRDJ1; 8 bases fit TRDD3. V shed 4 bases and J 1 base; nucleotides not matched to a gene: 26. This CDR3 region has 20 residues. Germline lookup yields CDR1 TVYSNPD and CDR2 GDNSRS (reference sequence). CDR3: CASRSLRYSGILGGTDKLIF. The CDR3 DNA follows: TGTGCCTCTAGAAGTCTCCGGTACTCGGGGATACTAGGAGGCACCGATAAACTCATCTTT.

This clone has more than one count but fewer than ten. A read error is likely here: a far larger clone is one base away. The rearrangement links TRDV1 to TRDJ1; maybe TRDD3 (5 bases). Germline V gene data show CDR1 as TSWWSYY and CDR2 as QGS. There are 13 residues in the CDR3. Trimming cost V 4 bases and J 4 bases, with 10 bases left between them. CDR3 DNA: TGTGCTCTTGGGGGGATAGGGGACGATAAACTCATCTTT. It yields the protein CALGGIGDDKLIF.

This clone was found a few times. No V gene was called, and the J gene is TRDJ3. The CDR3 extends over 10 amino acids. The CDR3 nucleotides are TGCGCCTGGGACACCCGACAGATGTTTTTC. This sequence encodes CAWDTRQMFF.

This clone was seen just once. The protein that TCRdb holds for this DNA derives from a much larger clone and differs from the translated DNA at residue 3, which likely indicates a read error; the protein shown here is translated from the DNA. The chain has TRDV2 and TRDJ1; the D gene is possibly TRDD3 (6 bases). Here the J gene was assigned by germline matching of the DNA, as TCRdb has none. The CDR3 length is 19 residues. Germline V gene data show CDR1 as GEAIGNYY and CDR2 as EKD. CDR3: CARDTVTHTLGDGTDKLIF. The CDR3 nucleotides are TGTGCCCGTGACACCGTGACTCATACTTTAGGGGATGGCACCGATAAACTCATCTTT.

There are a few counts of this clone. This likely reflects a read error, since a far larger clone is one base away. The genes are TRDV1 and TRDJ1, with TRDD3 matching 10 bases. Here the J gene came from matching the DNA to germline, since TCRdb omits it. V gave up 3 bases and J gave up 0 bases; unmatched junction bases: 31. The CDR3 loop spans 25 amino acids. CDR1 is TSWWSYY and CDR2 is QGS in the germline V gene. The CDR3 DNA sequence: TGTGCTCTTGGGGATCCGCACGGAGGACTTTCCCCTCTCTTTCCTACTGGGGGATACACCGATAAACTCATCTTT. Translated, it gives CALGDPHGGLSPLFPTGGYTDKLIF.